The 30 T cell receptor beta chains reported below all come from one sample, sequenced in a study of vaccination and CD4 T cells after COVID-19. Treatment in this sample: roughly ten-day PBMC culture with coronavirus spike peptide pools or control peptides (ViraFEST assay). Their cognate antigens are unknown. Sequencing of the DNA from cultured CD4+ T cells was carried out with the Oncomine TCR Beta short-read assay. In TCRdb, the PCR reads were re-called with MiXCR into one record per CDR3 protein. The sample holds about 14,000 distinct CDR3 sequences, around 50% seen once. Source material: CD4+ T cells from blood, cultured in vitro. These TCRs come from a human donor who had recovered from COVID-19.

The V gene is TRBV6-1, the J gene TRBJ1-2; 7 bases are a match to TRBD1. CDR3 length: 16 residues. CDR1 and CDR2 from the germline V gene are MNHNS and SASEGT. J gave up 3 bases and V 5 bases, and 12 bases lay outside the gene matches. CDR3 in amino acids: CASSPGRRQGDYGYTF. The CDR3 nucleotides are TGTGCCAGCAGTCCAGGCAGGAGACAGGGCGACTATGGCTACACCTTC.

The chain joins TRBV29-1 to TRBJ2-3, with TRBD1 as a possible D gene (6 bases). This CDR3 comprises 14 residues. Germline-derived CDR1 and CDR2 are SQVTM and ANQGSEA. V was shortened by 1 base and J by 0 bases, with 8 bases between the two germline ends. The CDR3 reads CSVEGQGSTDTQYF. CDR3 DNA sequence: TGCAGCGTTGAAGGGCAGGGGAGCACAGATACGCAGTATTTT.

CDR3 DNA sequence: TGTGCCAGCAGCCATATGAACGGACAGCCGGATGAGCAGTTCTTC. It translates to CASSHMNGQPDEQFF. The chain recombines TRBV6-1 with TRBJ2-1, with a weak D call TRBD1 (6 bases). The germline CDR1 and CDR2 sequences are MNHNS and SASEGT. The CDR3 loop spans 15 amino acids. Trimming removed 6 bases from V and 8 bases from J, with 20 bases in between.

In its sample, this clonotype is medium-sized. The chain uses TRBV19 and TRBJ2-5; 10 positions agree with TRBD2. The ends lost 3 bases at V and 5 bases at J; junction bases unmatched: 9. Germline V lookup: CDR1 LNHDA, CDR2 SQIVND (reference sequence). This CDR3 has 16 amino acids. Here the CDR3 DNA reads TGTGCCAGTAGTATGTCGCCTAGCGGGAGTGGGGAGACCCAGTACTTC. Amino acid sequence: CASSMSPSGSGETQYF.

This clonotype was detected only a few times. The genes are TRBV12-3 or TRBV12-4 and TRBJ1-3; D gene unclear. V lost 7 bases and J 4 bases, leaving 11 bases between the germline ends. The CDR3 loop spans 13 amino acids. CDR3 region: CASTITGGNTIYF. CDR3 DNA: TGTGCCAGCACTATAACCGGGGGAAACACCATATATTTT.

The chain has TRBV20-1 and TRBJ2-1; 11 bases fit TRBD2. V was clipped by 3 bases and J by 0 bases; unmatched bases: 10. CDR1 is DFQATT and CDR2 is SNEGSKA in the germline V gene (reference sequence). The CDR3 has 18 amino acids. CDR3 protein: CSASMPSGRQSSYNEQFF. The CDR3 DNA reads as TGCAGTGCTAGTATGCCTAGCGGGAGGCAAAGCTCCTACAATGAGCAGTTCTTC.

The V and J genes are TRBV11-2 and TRBJ2-5; no clear D gene. The CDR3 extends over 14 amino acids. Germline lookup yields CDR1 SGHAT and CDR2 FQNNGV. V lost 1 base and J 2 bases, leaving 8 bases between the germline ends. The CDR3 bases are TGTGCCAGCAGCTTAGGGCGGATACAAGAGACCCAGTACTTC. Amino acids: CASSLGRIQETQYF. Full variable domain (remainder filled in from reference TRBV11-2 and TRBJ2-5): EAGVAQSPRYKIIEKRQSVAFWCNPISGHATLYWYQQILGQGPKLLIQFQNNGVVDDSQLPKDRFSAERLKGVDSTLKIQPAKLEDSAVYLCASSLGRIQETQYFGPGTRLLVL.

The CDR3 loop is CSAGGREVETQYF. The CDR3 DNA follows: TGCAGTGCCGGGGGCCGGGAGGTAGAGACCCAGTACTTC. The chain couples TRBV20-1 to TRBJ2-5, with TRBD2 as a possible D gene (7 bases). Trimming shortened V by 6 bases and J by 4 bases, and 15 bases separated the two germline ends. CDR1 and CDR2 (germline): DFQATT, SNEGSKA (reference sequence). The CDR3 spans 13 residues.

About this clonotype: A read error may produce the germline difference seen at one junction end. V gene TRBV7-7 combines with J gene TRBJ2-2, with D uncertain. In germline, CDR1 is SSHAT, CDR2 FNYEAQ (reference sequence). The CDR3 length is 13 residues. CDR3 bases: TGTGCTAGCAGCCCCCAGGTGACCGGGGAGCTGTTTTTT. As protein: CASSPQVTGELFF.

This clonotype turned up a few times. V gene TRBV20-1 combines with J gene TRBJ1-2, with 7 bases lining up with TRBD1. This CDR3 comprises 18 residues. CDR1 is DFQATT, CDR2 SNEGSKA, per germline (reference sequence). J gave up 2 bases and V 6 bases, and 21 bases lay outside the gene matches. CDR3 bases: TGCAGTGCCCGGATACAGGGGCCGACGCAGAACCAAAACTATGGCTACACCTTC. This codes for CSARIQGPTQNQNYGYTF.

V usage is TRBV5-5 and J usage is TRBJ1-1; D call uncertain. Germline CDR1 and CDR2: SGHKS and YYEKEE (reference sequence). The CDR3 extends over 12 amino acids. V lost 4 bases to trimming and J lost 6 bases, with 10 bases between them. CDR3 in DNA: TGTGCCAGCAGCCTCTTAGGTCCTGAAGCTTTCTTT. Protein product: CASSLLGPEAFF.

This rearrangement joins TRBV11-2 to TRBJ2-5; TRBD1 aligns across 7 bases. Trimming at V came to 9 bases and at J to 3 bases, leaving 4 bases not matched to a gene. Per germline, CDR1 SGHAT and CDR2 FQNNGV. The CDR3 spans 12 residues. Here the CDR3 reads CASRGQKETQYF. The CDR3 DNA reads TGTGCCAGTAGGGGACAGAAAGAGACCCAGTACTTC.

CDR3 sequence: CASSQEGTSGAQETQYF. CDR3 in DNA: TGTGCCAGCAGCCAAGAAGGGACTAGCGGGGCCCAAGAGACCCAGTACTTC. The chain uses TRBV4-2 and TRBJ2-5; 13 bases are shared with TRBD2. Germline assignment: CDR1 LGHNA and CDR2 YNFKEQ. The junction had 2 bases not matched to a gene; V was cut back by 0 bases and J by 1 base. The CDR3 is 17 amino acids.

This sequence joins TRBV19 and TRBJ2-3; the D is unclear. This CDR3 contains 14 residues. The V gene lost 3 bases and the J gene lost 0 bases, with 7 bases spanning the gap. CDR1 and CDR2 from the germline V gene are LNHDA and SQIVND (reference sequence). CDR3 protein: CASSIWSSTDTQYF. The CDR3 nucleotides are TGTGCCAGTAGTATCTGGTCTAGCACAGATACGCAGTATTTT.

This chain joins TRBV20-1 and TRBJ2-7, with D tentatively TRBD1 (5 bases). Germline V CDR1 and CDR2: DFQATT, SNEGSKA (reference sequence). This CDR3 has 15 amino acids. V was trimmed by 6 bases and J by 4 bases, leaving 22 bases between them. CDR3 nucleotide sequence: TGCAGTGCGGTAGGGGCTAAGCCCTTATATTACGAGCAGTACTTC. Translation: CSAVGAKPLYYEQYF.

V and J are TRBV20-1 and TRBJ1-1; TRBD1 might be the D (6 bases). The CDR3 is 12 residues long. Per the germline V gene, CDR1 is DFQATT and CDR2 is SNEGSKA (reference sequence). The CDR3 region has the DNA TGCAGCCATCGGGACATCAACACTGAAGCTTTCTTT. This codes for CSHRDINTEAFF.

About this clonotype itself: This may arise from a read error, as a much more abundant clone is one base away. The chain carries TRBV5-1 and TRBJ2-5, with TRBD2 as a possible D gene (5 bases). The germline CDR1 and CDR2 sequences are SGHRS and YFSETQ. The CDR3 is made up of 15 amino acids. This CDR3 reads CASSPGPNLGEAQYF. In DNA form, the CDR3 reads TGCGCCAGCAGCCCAGGACCCAATCTGGGAGAGGCCCAGTACTTC.

The CDR3 region has the DNA TGTGCCAGCAGCGGACTAGCGGGAGGGCAAGAGACCCAGTACTTC. This sequence encodes CASSGLAGGQETQYF. The rearrangement joins TRBV6-1 to TRBJ2-5; 15 nucleotides align to TRBD2. The CDR3 runs to 15 residues. Germline V gives CDR1 MNHNS, CDR2 SASEGT. Trimming removed 6 bases from V and 2 bases from J; junction bases left unmatched: 1.

The chain is built from TRBV9 and TRBJ2-7, with D unclear. Germline-derived CDR1 and CDR2 are SGDLS and YYNGEE. CDR3 length equals 13 residues. Trimming cost V 0 bases and J 8 bases, with 12 bases left between them. CDR3 loop: CASSVGGSTQQYF. In nucleotides, the CDR3 is TGTGCCAGCAGCGTAGGTGGCTCCACCCAGCAGTACTTC.

The chain is built from TRBV20-1 and TRBJ1-2; D is unresolved. The V end lost 3 bases, the J end lost 4 bases, and 9 bases lay between the germline ends. Germline assignment: CDR1 DFQATT and CDR2 SNEGSKA (reference sequence). The CDR3 covers 12 residues. CDR3 DNA sequence: TGCAGTGCTAGGCCCAGTTCCTATGGCTACACCTTC. As protein: CSARPSSYGYTF.

This clonotype came up a few times. The chain links TRBV12-5 to TRBJ1-1; perhaps TRBD1 as D (5 bases). The CDR3 contains 13 residues. The V gene lost 7 bases and the J gene lost 5 bases, with 14 bases spanning the gap. Germline loops: CDR1 LGHNT, CDR2 FRNRAP. Here the CDR3 DNA reads TGTGCTAGTGTAGGGGTTTTGGGAACTGAAGCTTTCTTT. This codes for CASVGVLGTEAFF. Full variable domain (remainder filled in from reference TRBV12-5 and TRBJ1-1): DARVTQTPRHKVTEMGQEVTMRCQPILGHNTVFWYRQTMMQGLELLAYFRNRAPLDDSGMPKDRFSAEMPDATLATLKIQPSEPRDSAVYFCASVGVLGTEAFFGQGTRLTVV.

The V and J genes are TRBV28 and TRBJ1-1; maybe TRBD1 (5 bases). From germline, CDR1 is MDHEN and CDR2 SYDVKM. This CDR3 contains 15 residues. Trimming removed 4 bases from V and 4 bases from J, with 16 bases in between. Written as DNA, the CDR3 is TGTGCCAGCAGTTCCGGGGCGACGGGGGGCACTGAAGCTTTCTTT. It is translated as CASSSGATGGTEAFF.

This clonotype was seen a few times. This chain joins TRBV7-2 and TRBJ2-2, with TRBD1 matching over 7 bases. The CDR3 is 15 amino acids. The germline V gene has CDR1 SGHTA and CDR2 FQGNSA. With V trimmed by 4 bases and J by 0 bases, 2 bases remained unmatched. The CDR3 here is CASSSGGTNTGELFF. CDR3 DNA sequence: TGTGCCAGCAGCTCAGGGGGAACGAACACCGGGGAGCTGTTTTTT. Filled out from reference TRBV7-2 and TRBJ2-2, the complete variable domain reads GAGVSQSPSNKVTEKGKDVELRCDPISGHTALYWYRQSLGQGLEFLIYFQGNSAPDKSGLPSDRFSAERTGGSVSTLTIQRTQQEDSAVYLCASSSGGTNTGELFFGEGSRLTVL.

The chain links TRBV28 to TRBJ2-7; D tentatively fits TRBD1 or TRBD2 (6 bases each). Trimming left V 9 bases short and J 2 bases short, with 17 bases between. The CDR3 sequence is 14 residues long. Germline V gene data show CDR1 as MDHEN and CDR2 as SYDVKM. As DNA, the CDR3 is TGTGCCAGTTTTCTTTCGGGGGCCCCCTACGAGCAGTACTTC. Residues: CASFLSGAPYEQYF.

Relative to its sample, this clonotype is medium-sized. The rearrangement joins TRBV20-1 to TRBJ2-7; perhaps TRBD1 as D (6 bases). The germline V gene has CDR1 DFQATT and CDR2 SNEGSKA (reference sequence). The CDR3 is 14 residues long. V was cut by 5 bases and J by 6 bases, with 20 bases left in between. CDR3 sequence reads: CSAQPDRAGGEQYF. CDR3 bases: TGCAGTGCTCAACCGGACAGAGCAGGAGGCGAGCAGTACTTC.

This CDR3 is CASSRGLVDEQFF. CDR3 coding DNA: TGTGCCAGCAGCCGCGGACTAGTCGATGAGCAGTTCTTC. The chain links TRBV7-9 to TRBJ2-1, with TRBD2 matching over 7 bases. The germline V gene encodes CDR1 SEHNR and CDR2 FQNEAQ (reference sequence). The CDR3 is 13 residues long. V trimming: 5 bases; J trimming: 8 bases; junction bases outside the gene matches: 6.

The chain is built from TRBV28 and TRBJ1-2; tentative D call: TRBD1 (5 bases). Trimming pared 6 bases from V and 1 base from J, leaving 15 bases between. The CDR3 is 15 residues long. CDR1 and CDR2 (germline): MDHEN, SYDVKM. CDR3 region: CASSLGATDNYGYTF. CDR3 coding DNA: TGTGCCAGCAGCCTCGGGGCAACCGATAACTATGGCTACACCTTC.

The chain is built from TRBV30 and TRBJ1-1; a weak D match, TRBD1 (6 bases). Trimming took 5 bases from V and 1 from J, leaving 14 bases between them. Germline V lookup: CDR1 GTSNPN, CDR2 SVGIG (reference sequence). CDR3 length: 14 amino acids. CDR3 bases: TGTGCCTGGGCTTGGGGGGCGCAGAACACTGAAGCTTTCTTT. Amino acids: CAWAWGAQNTEAFF.

This clonotype was counted only a few times. The rearrangement links TRBV6-1 to TRBJ1-1; D gene unclear. This CDR3 has 11 residues. The germline gives CDR1 MNHNS, CDR2 SASEGT. V shed 6 bases and J shed 11 bases, with 13 bases lying between them. The CDR3 bases are TGTGCCAGCAGAAGTGGAGGCGCGGCTTTCTTT. Protein product: CASRSGGAAFF.

The genes are TRBV5-6 and TRBJ1-1; D is undetermined. Trimming left V 2 bases short and J 0 bases short, with 8 bases between. Germline CDR1 reads SGHDT; CDR2 reads YYEEEE. The CDR3 spans 14 residues. The CDR3 spells CASSLMDLNTEAFF. DNA for the CDR3: TGTGCCAGCAGCTTAATGGATTTGAACACTGAAGCTTTCTTT. Supplemented by reference TRBV5-6 and TRBJ1-1, the full variable domain reads DAGVTQSPTHLIKTRGQQVTLRCSPKSGHDTVSWYQQALGQGPQFIFQYYEEEERQRGNFPDRFSGHQFPNYSSELNVNALLLGDSALYLCASSLMDLNTEAFFGQGTRLTVV.